The 15 T cell receptor beta chains presented below share a single source sample, sequenced in a study of Ad26.COV2.S vaccination and SARS-CoV-2 variants (dated by TCRdb to 2020 to 2023). The label giving this sample's treatment or condition can be read as: around 19 received Ad26.COV2.S at low or high dose, single or two shots; 5 received placebo; per-sample allocation not given. Repertoires of vaccine and placebo recipients were sequenced from samples collected on day 63 after the first injection. Library generation was performed with the immunoSEQ multiplex PCR assay. The table was pulled from immuneACCESS by TCRdb, which kept in-frame rearrangements only. Such tables lose some clones; where checked, under half of the loss comes from unresolved V genes, and the rest has no known cause. The sample table lists 510,000 or so clones, 87% of them with a count of one. The top ten hold 9.5% to 15% of the sample.

The specimen was peripheral blood, collected in a trial of Ad26.COV2.S vaccine versus placebo. These receptors were collected from a person aged 18 to 59 who received the Ad26.COV2.S COVID-19 vaccine or a placebo.

The chain combines TRBV7-2 with TRBJ2-1; 7 nucleotides align to TRBD1. Germline CDR1 and CDR2: SGHTA and FQGNSA. The CDR3 contains 14 residues. V was clipped by 4 bases and J by 9 bases; unmatched bases: 9. The chain's CDR3 is CASSSDRVSGEQFF. The DNA of the CDR3 is TGTGCCAGCAGCTCCGACAGGGTATCAGGTGAGCAGTTCTTC.

This sequence joins TRBV19 and TRBJ1-1, with a possible D match to TRBD1 (5 bases). This CDR3 spans 14 amino acids. The germline gives CDR1 LNHDA, CDR2 SQIVND (reference sequence). With 3 bases removed from V and 7 bases from J, the gap between germline ends came to 15 bases. CDR3 protein: CASSIGQGLVEAFF. The CDR3, as DNA: TGTGCCAGTAGTATCGGGCAGGGTTTGGTTGAAGCTTTCTTT.

The chain couples TRBV6-5 to TRBJ1-1, with a possible D match to TRBD1 (5 bases). Trimming removed 0 bases at V and 4 bases at J, with 9 bases between. The CDR3 runs 14 residues. Looked up from germline, CDR1 is MNHEY and CDR2 is SVGAGI. The CDR3 bases are TGTGCCAGCAGTTACTCGAGGGGCCCCACTGAAGCTTTCTTT. Its protein product is CASSYSRGPTEAFF.

V is TRBV24-1 and J is TRBJ2-2; 7 bases agree with TRBD1. V shed 3 bases, J shed 5 bases, and the junction held 11 bases outside the gene matches. Germline V gene lookup returns CDR1 KGHDR and CDR2 SFDVKD. The CDR3 is 17 residues long. CDR3 protein: CATSDPSTGLTTGELFF. Here the CDR3 DNA reads TGTGCCACCAGTGATCCTTCGACAGGGTTGACGACCGGGGAGCTGTTTTTT.

The chain is built from TRBV9 and TRBJ2-2; D tentatively reads TRBD1 or TRBD2 (5 bases each). Germline V lookup: CDR1 SGDLS, CDR2 YYNGEE. The CDR3 has 14 amino acids. V lost 2 bases, J lost 7 bases, and 12 bases lay in between. The chain's CDR3 is CASSVQGAGGELFF. CDR3 in DNA: TGTGCCAGCAGCGTCCAGGGTGCGGGCGGGGAGCTGTTTTTT.

The chain combines TRBV19 with TRBJ2-2, with D possibly TRBD2 on 7 matching bases. Germline CDR1 is LNHDA and CDR2 is SQIVND (reference sequence). The length of the CDR3 is 15 residues. V was cut by 4 bases and J by 3 bases, with 12 bases left in between. CDR3 DNA sequence: TGTGCCAGTAGTACCCTAGGGGGGGACACCGGGGAGCTGTTTTTT. It specifies CASSTLGGDTGELFF.

For this clone: Relative to the germline gene, one junction end is altered; a read error may explain this. The CDR3 DNA follows: TGTGCTAGCAGCCCCAGGACAGCTAACCCGTATTTT. Translating gives CASSPRTANPYF. V is TRBV7-7 and J is TRBJ1-3; possible D gene TRBD1, 6 bases. This CDR3 is built from 12 residues. Germline V CDR1 and CDR2: SSHAT, FNYEAQ (reference sequence).

The chain recombines TRBV6-2 or TRBV6-3 with TRBJ2-7, with D uncertain. The CDR3 runs 13 residues. Germline CDR1 is MNHEY and CDR2 is SVGEGT. Deletions cut 5 bases from V and 6 bases from J, with 14 bases between. CDR3 DNA sequence: TGTGCCAGCAGTCCCCTAAGATTTTTCGAGCAGTACTTC. Its protein product is CASSPLRFFEQYF.

The chain couples TRBV28 to TRBJ1-2; D not certain. The germline gives CDR1 MDHEN, CDR2 SYDVKM. V gave up 8 bases and J gave up 6 bases, with 7 bases separating them. The CDR3 covers 10 residues. CDR3 nucleotide sequence: TGTGCCAGCGGAGGAAATGGCTACACCTTC. Translated: CASGGNGYTF.

V usage is TRBV5-4 and J usage is TRBJ1-5; unclear D gene. CDR1 SGHNT and CDR2 YYREEE come from the germline V gene (reference sequence). The V and J ends lost 3 bases and 2 bases respectively, with 12 bases between them. This CDR3 has 15 residues. CDR3 sequence (DNA): TGTGCCAGCAGCTCCTCCCCTGGTGGCAATCAGCCCCAGCATTTT. Its protein is CASSSSPGGNQPQHF. The full variable domain, in which reference TRBV5-4 and TRBJ1-5 provide the parts outside the CDR3, is ETGVTQSPTHLIKTRGQQVTLRCSSQSGHNTVSWYQQALGQGPQFIFQYYREEENGRGNFPPRFSGLQFPNYSSELNVNALELDDSALYLCASSSSPGGNQPQHFGDGTRLSIL.

This clone came up a few times. J is TRBJ1-2 and V is TRBV28, with TRBD1 matching 8 bases. Trimming at V came to 3 bases and at J to 8 bases, leaving 8 bases not matched to a gene. The length of the CDR3 is 14 residues. CDR1 and CDR2 (germline): MDHEN, SYDVKM. The CDR3 sequence: CASSFRAGGRGYTF. The CDR3 nucleotides read TGTGCCAGCAGTTTTCGGGCAGGGGGCAGGGGCTACACCTTC.

The J gene is TRBJ1-6, the V gene TRBV4-1; D ambiguous. Germline V CDR1 and CDR2: MGHRA, YSYEKL. Between the trimmed V and J ends, which lost 0 bases and 8 bases, there was a span of 14 bases. The CDR3 extends over 16 amino acids. In nucleotides, the CDR3 is TGCGCCAGCAGCCAAGAAGTAGCTCGGCGAGATTCACCCCTCCACTTT. This encodes CASSQEVARRDSPLHF.

The rearrangement uses TRBV28 and TRBJ2-2; no definite D call. V was trimmed by 4 bases and J by 0 bases, leaving 3 bases between them. The CDR3 length is 13 residues. Germline V gene lookup returns CDR1 MDHEN and CDR2 SYDVKM. The CDR3 nucleotides are TGTGCCAGCAGTTCGGCGAACACCGGGGAGCTGTTTTTT. Its translation: CASSSANTGELFF.

The chain recombines TRBV18 with TRBJ2-2, with 10 positions matching TRBD2. The CDR3 runs 18 residues. CDR1 and CDR2 (germline): KGHSH, LQKENI. V gave up 1 base and J gave up 2 bases; unmatched junction bases: 7. CDR3 region: CASSPLDLAGANTGELFF. The CDR3 bases are TGTGCCAGCTCACCACTGGACCTAGCGGGAGCAAACACCGGGGAGCTGTTTTTT. Filled out from reference TRBV18 and TRBJ2-2, the complete variable domain reads NAGVMQNPRHLVRRRGQEARLRCSPMKGHSHVYWYRQLPEEGLKFMVYLQKENIIDESGMPKERFSAEFPKEGPSILRIQQVVRGDSAAYFCASSPLDLAGANTGELFFGEGSRLTVL.

The V and J genes are TRBV2 and TRBJ2-2; 8 bases are a match to TRBD2. The CDR3 has 15 residues. V dropped 7 bases and J dropped 1; count of bases not matched to a gene: 5. The germline gives CDR1 SNHLY, CDR2 FYNNEI. DNA of the CDR3: TGTGCCAGCAATATAGCGGGGAAGAACACCGGGGAGCTGTTTTTT. Translated: CASNIAGKNTGELFF.